Reported below is one T cell receptor beta chain. Its antigen remains unknown. Germline V gene data show CDR1 as GTSNPN and CDR2 as SVGIG (reference sequence). With 0 bases clipped from V and 11 bases from J, the junction kept 9 bases outside the gene matches. There are 13 residues in the CDR3. These data are taken from a study of CD8+ T cells in alopecia areata. In the study overall: Among treated patients, oral tofacitinib was administered at 5 to 10 mg twice daily.

Treatment here: oral pan-JAK inhibitor, 5-10 mg twice daily. CD4+ and CD8+ T cells were sorted from PBMCs. General study results and limits: An increase in clonality over normal scalp was evident in lesional scalp, especially alopecia totalis/universalis. Scalp clonality decreased significantly with tofacitinib, and so did expanded CD8+ clones among the top 100.

Extracted RNA was reverse transcribed, and the resulting cDNA served as sequencing template. Here immunoSEQ multiplex PCR was the method, and the copy in TCRdb shows in-frame clones only, minus some. This table has about 210,000 clones, 50% to 75% appearing once. The genes are TRBV30 and TRBJ2-5, with TRBD2 identical over 7 bases. The receptor's source is a human donor with alopecia areata. Sequences were derived from CD4+ T cells sorted from blood, sampled at week 4, from a patient treated with tofacitinib. CDR3 in DNA: TGTGCCTGGAGTGTACTTGAGGGGCGGGAGCAGTACTTC. It translates to CAWSVLEGREQYF. Combining the CDR3 with reference TRBV30 and TRBJ2-5 gives the whole variable domain SQTIHQWPATLVQPVGSPLSLECTVEGTSNPNLYWYRQAAGRGLQLLFYSVGIGQISSEVPQNLSASRPQDRQFILSSKKLLLSDSGFYLCAWSVLEGREQYFGPGTRLLVL.